Sequencing of this T cell receptor beta chain was carried out in a study of T cell repertoires in cytomegalovirus infection. Germline V lookup: CDR1 LNHDA, CDR2 SQIVND (reference sequence). Trimming took off 3 bases at V and 5 bases at J, with 11 bases between the two ends. CDR3 length equals 13 residues. TCRdb independently ran MiXCR on the reads; one entry per CDR3 protein. This repertoire shows about 360,000 distinct CDR3 sequences, roughly 18% found once; its top ten account for less than 9.5%. This clonotype originated in a human donor in good health (CMV status not recorded). Some clones in this sample may be carry-over from other donors' samples. The chain couples TRBV19 to TRBJ2-7; D perhaps matches TRBD2 (6 bases). Material for sequencing was PBMCs. The chain's CDR3 is CASSIDGGNEQYF. Written as DNA, the CDR3 is TGTGCCAGTAGTATCGACGGCGGGAACGAGCAGTACTTC.